These 32 T cell receptor beta chains originate from one sample sequenced in a study of response to subunit inactivated influenza vaccine. MiXCR was run by TCRdb on the RT-PCR reads, yielding one entry per CDR3 protein. Of hundreds of thousands of distinct CDR3 sequences listed, around 15% were seen once; the top ten hold 7.5% to 9%. The specimen comprised PBMCs from blood, sampled approximately 15 days before vaccination. The receptors come from a man in his forties or fifties who received an inactivated influenza vaccine.

This clonotype was counted only a few times. The J gene is TRBJ2-1, the V gene TRBV2; no firm D call. This CDR3 spans 13 amino acids. Trimming removed 0 bases from V and 6 bases from J, with 6 bases in between. Germline V gene lookup returns CDR1 SNHLY and CDR2 FYNNEI. CDR3 sequence (DNA): TGTGCCAGCAGTGAAGCAGGGCGCAATGAGCAGTTCTTC. Translated: CASSEAGRNEQFF.

This clonotype was seen only a few times. The rearrangement uses TRBV7-9 and TRBJ2-7; 10 positions match TRBD2. V gave up 6 bases and J gave up 4 bases; unmatched junction bases: 6. Germline V gives CDR1 SEHNR, CDR2 FQNEAQ (reference sequence). The CDR3 extends over 14 amino acids. The CDR3 nucleotides are TGTGCCAGCAGGGCTGGACTAGCGGAATACGAGCAGTACTTC. Its translation: CASRAGLAEYEQYF.

This chain uses TRBV12-3 or TRBV12-4 with TRBJ1-5; the D gene is possibly TRBD1 (6 bases). V gave up 1 base and J gave up 4 bases, with 14 bases separating them. The CDR3 has 16 amino acids. The CDR3 loop reads CASSLGVRGPNQPQHF. The CDR3 DNA sequence: TGTGCCAGCAGTTTAGGGGTCAGGGGACCGAATCAGCCCCAGCATTTT.

This clonotype was counted a single time. The genes are TRBV12-3 or TRBV12-4 and TRBJ2-5; the match to TRBD1 covers 10 bases. The CDR3 is 14 amino acids. V lost 6 bases and J lost 4; bases outside the gene matches: 5. CDR3 bases: TGTGCCAGCAGACGGGACAGGGGTGGAGAGACCCAGTACTTC. Translating it yields CASRRDRGGETQYF.

The rearrangement links TRBV5-8 to TRBJ2-3; D remains unclear. This CDR3 contains 14 residues. In germline, CDR1 is SGHTS, CDR2 YDEGEE. V lost 4 bases to trimming and J lost 5 bases, with 14 bases between them. DNA of the CDR3: TGTGCCAGCAGCCTCTACACCTGGGGAGATACGCAGTATTTT. It yields the protein CASSLYTWGDTQYF.

This clonotype was counted a few times. J is TRBJ2-7 and V is TRBV28; TRBD1 is a possible D gene (5 bases). The length of the CDR3 is 12 residues. V was trimmed by 6 bases and J by 4 bases, leaving 10 bases between them. Germline CDR1 MDHEN, CDR2 SYDVKM. The CDR3 DNA is TGTGCCAGCAGAGAGAAGGGGTACGAGCAGTACTTC. Its translation: CASREKGYEQYF.

This clonotype was picked up a small number of times. CDR3: CASRLPFTYEQYF. The CDR3 region has the DNA TGTGCCAGCAGACTTCCGTTTACCTACGAGCAGTACTTC. The chain uses TRBV28 and TRBJ2-7; unclear D gene. Germline CDR1 is MDHEN and CDR2 is SYDVKM. The CDR3 contains 13 residues. Deletions cut 6 bases from V and 2 bases from J, with 11 bases between.

This clonotype was detected ten times or more. The chain links TRBV7-9 to TRBJ2-2; TRBD1 agrees at 10 bases. The CDR3 sequence is 15 residues long. The V segment lost 5 bases and the J segment 4 bases; nucleotides outside the gene matches: 4. Germline-derived CDR1 and CDR2 are SEHNR and FQNEAQ (reference sequence). The CDR3: CASSPDRGFTGELFF. The DNA of the CDR3 is TGTGCCAGCAGCCCGGACAGGGGGTTCACCGGGGAGCTGTTTTTT.

Here the CDR3 DNA reads TGTGCCAGCACTCAAGGGGAGCTAGCGGGAGTAGAGACCCAGTACTTC. It yields the protein CASTQGELAGVETQYF. The chain links TRBV12-3 or TRBV12-4 to TRBJ2-5; 10 bases are a match to TRBD2. The CDR3 is made up of 16 amino acids. V shed 7 bases and J 4 bases; nucleotides not matched to a gene: 12.

This chain joins TRBV20-1 and TRBJ2-5, with a possible D match to TRBD2 (5 bases). This CDR3 is 13 amino acids long. Germline V gene lookup returns CDR1 DFQATT and CDR2 SNEGSKA (reference sequence). V lost 0 bases and J 5 bases, leaving 10 bases between the germline ends. Here the CDR3 DNA reads TGCAGTGCTAGAGAAGTGGCGGGCGAGACCCAGTACTTC. It encodes CSAREVAGETQYF.

This chain links TRBV20-1 with TRBJ2-1, with D perhaps matching TRBD1 (6 bases). CDR1 is DFQATT, CDR2 SNEGSKA, per germline (reference sequence). Between the trimmed V and J ends, which lost 0 bases and 12 bases, there was a span of 18 bases. The CDR3 spans 14 residues. The CDR3 is CSARDQRGMTAQFF. The CDR3 coding sequence is TGCAGTGCTAGAGATCAGAGGGGGATGACTGCGCAGTTCTTC.

This clonotype was recorded a few times. The chain uses TRBV11-2 and TRBJ2-7; possible D gene TRBD2, 5 bases. Germline loops: CDR1 SGHAT, CDR2 FQNNGV. Trimming removed 0 bases from V and 6 bases from J, with 18 bases in between. This CDR3 is 16 amino acids long. CDR3 residues: CASSLEAQDSPIEQYF. Written as DNA, the CDR3 is TGTGCCAGCAGCTTAGAGGCGCAGGACTCTCCTATCGAGCAGTACTTC. The full variable domain, rest sourced from reference TRBV11-2 and TRBJ2-7, is EAGVAQSPRYKIIEKRQSVAFWCNPISGHATLYWYQQILGQGPKLLIQFQNNGVVDDSQLPKDRFSAERLKGVDSTLKIQPAKLEDSAVYLCASSLEAQDSPIEQYFGPGTRLTVT.

This clonotype was seen a handful of times. This chain connects TRBV6-2 or TRBV6-3 to TRBJ1-1; weak D call: TRBD1 (5 bases). Germline CDR1 MNHEY, CDR2 SVGEGT. This CDR3 is 16 amino acids long. Deletions cut 2 bases from V and 5 bases from J, with 18 bases between. The CDR3 protein is CASSYSMDAGRTEAFF. The DNA for the CDR3 is TGTGCCAGCAGTTACAGTATGGACGCAGGGCGGACTGAAGCTTTCTTT.

This sequence joins TRBV10-3 and TRBJ2-7; D might be TRBD1 (6 bases). Germline V gene sequence: CDR1 ENHRY, CDR2 SYGVKD. CDR3 length: 12 amino acids. Trimming shortened V by 5 bases and J by 4 bases, and 9 bases separated the two germline ends. The CDR3 sequence: CAISPTGYEQYF. CDR3 nucleotide sequence: TGTGCCATCAGTCCCACAGGGTACGAGCAGTACTTC.

This clonotype was picked up one time. This sequence joins TRBV4-2 and TRBJ2-6; D might be TRBD1 (6 bases). Deletions cut 7 bases from V and 0 bases from J, with 13 bases between. Germline lookup yields CDR1 LGHNA and CDR2 YNFKEQ. This CDR3 has 16 residues. The DNA of the CDR3 is TGTGCCAGCACCCCGGACAGCCACTCTGGGGCCAACGTCCTGACTTTC. This sequence encodes CASTPDSHSGANVLTF.

This clonotype was seen more than once but under ten times. The CDR3 nucleotides are TGTGCCAGCAGTTACCCAGGGGGATCCGAGCAGTACTTC. It yields the protein CASSYPGGSEQYF. V is TRBV6-5 and J is TRBJ2-7; TRBD1 matches 7 bases. In germline, CDR1 is MNHEY, CDR2 SVGAGI. The CDR3 is made up of 13 amino acids. The V gene end was trimmed by 2 bases and the J gene end by 6 bases; junction bases not matched to a gene: 4.

The V gene is TRBV7-9, the J gene TRBJ2-7, with D tentatively TRBD1 or TRBD2 (6 bases each). Deletions cut 6 bases from V and 5 bases from J, with 23 bases between. CDR3 length: 16 amino acids. CDR1 is SEHNR, CDR2 FQNEAQ, per germline (reference sequence). The CDR3 here is CASRPTGGLGGNEQYF. CDR3 DNA: TGTGCCAGCAGGCCTACCGGAGGACTGGGGGGCAACGAGCAGTACTTC.

The V call is TRBV5-1, the J call TRBJ2-5, with a tentative D call TRBD2 (5 bases). This CDR3 is built from 14 residues. Trimming cost V 4 bases and J 4 bases, with 14 bases left between them. Germline CDR1 and CDR2: SGHRS and YFSETQ. CDR3 DNA sequence: TGCGCCAGCAGCCAAAGTGCGGGTCGAGAGACCCAGTACTTC. This gives the protein CASSQSAGRETQYF.

This clonotype was counted at least ten times. V is TRBV10-3 and J is TRBJ2-6, with TRBD1 as a possible D gene (6 bases). V dropped 3 bases and J dropped 0 bases, with 15 bases sitting between them. Germline CDR1 reads ENHRY; CDR2 reads SYGVKD. The CDR3 has 18 residues. This CDR3 is CAISEEGHLVSGANVLTF. In DNA, the CDR3 is TGTGCCATCAGTGAAGAGGGACACCTAGTCTCTGGGGCCAACGTCCTGACTTTC.

The table lists this clonotype with a few counts. The chain is built from TRBV30 and TRBJ2-7; no definite D call. V lost 3 bases to trimming and J lost 2 bases, with 8 bases between them. The CDR3 spans 12 residues. The V gene's germline CDR1 is GTSNPN and CDR2 SVGIG (reference sequence). The CDR3 loop reads CAWRGPPYEQYF. Written as DNA, the CDR3 is TGTGCCTGGAGGGGTCCCCCCTACGAGCAGTACTTC. Variable domain in full (rest from reference TRBV30 and TRBJ2-7): SQTIHQWPATLVQPVGSPLSLECTVEGTSNPNLYWYRQAAGRGLQLLFYSVGIGQISSEVPQNLSASRPQDRQFILSSKKLLLSDSGFYLCAWRGPPYEQYFGPGTRLTVT.

In this sample, this clonotype turned up a few times. The chain uses TRBV6-2 or TRBV6-3 and TRBJ2-7; no definite D call. V lost 1 base and J 7 bases, leaving 8 bases between the germline ends. Germline V gene data show CDR1 as MNHEY and CDR2 as SVGEGT. This CDR3 spans 12 amino acids. CDR3 amino acids: CASSYLTLEQYF. The CDR3 coding sequence is TGTGCCAGCAGTTACTTGACCTTGGAGCAGTACTTC.

This clonotype was seen more than once but under ten times. This rearrangement joins TRBV20-1 to TRBJ2-3, with TRBD1 matching over 8 bases. This CDR3 has 17 amino acids. In germline, CDR1 is DFQATT, CDR2 SNEGSKA (reference sequence). V shed 0 bases, J shed 2 bases, and the junction held 10 bases outside the gene matches. CDR3 nucleotide sequence: TGCAGTGCTAGAGATCCCACAGGGGGAAGCTACACAGATACGCAGTATTTT. Protein sequence: CSARDPTGGSYTDTQYF.

The chain recombines TRBV12-3 or TRBV12-4 with TRBJ1-1; 8 bases are shared with TRBD1. V was clipped by 6 bases and J by 8 bases; unmatched bases: 8. This CDR3 comprises 13 residues. CDR3 sequence: CASSLGTGLEAFF. The CDR3 region has the DNA TGTGCCAGCAGCCTTGGGACAGGATTGGAAGCTTTCTTT.

The chain carries TRBV10-2 and TRBJ2-3; no firm D call. Germline lookup yields CDR1 WSHSY and CDR2 SAAADI. Between the trimmed V and J ends, which lost 5 bases and 5 bases, there was a span of 17 bases. CDR3 length: 15 residues. The CDR3 sequence is CASSRPVGEVDTQYF. The CDR3 DNA is TGCGCCAGCAGTCGACCGGTGGGTGAGGTAGATACGCAGTATTTT.

This clonotype appeared a few times. The genes are TRBV15 and TRBJ2-5, with 7 bases that match TRBD1. The CDR3 has 15 residues. The V and J ends lost 0 bases and 5 bases, in that order; junction bases with no gene match: 6. The germline CDR1 and CDR2 sequences are LNHNV and YYDKDF (reference sequence). In nucleotides, the CDR3 is TGTGCCACCAGCAGAGACCGGACAGGCTCTGAGACCCAGTACTTC. Amino acid sequence: CATSRDRTGSETQYF. Variable domain in full (rest from reference TRBV15 and TRBJ2-5): DAMVIQNPRYQVTQFGKPVTLSCSQTLNHNVMYWYQQKSSQAPKLLFHYYDKDFNNEADTPDNFQSRRPNTSFCFLDIRSPGLGDTAMYLCATSRDRTGSETQYFGPGTRLLVL.

A few counts support this clonotype. The V call is TRBV9, the J call TRBJ2-1; 10 bases align to TRBD2. This CDR3 contains 18 residues. The V and J ends lost 4 bases and 3 bases, in that order; junction bases with no gene match: 13. Germline V gives CDR1 SGDLS, CDR2 YYNGEE. The CDR3 spells CASSLLPPSGSGYNEQFF. For the CDR3, the DNA is TGTGCCAGCAGCCTCCTTCCTCCTAGCGGGAGCGGCTACAATGAGCAGTTCTTC.

The genes are TRBV2 and TRBJ2-7; 13 positions match TRBD2. The CDR3 spans 17 residues. From germline, CDR1 is SNHLY and CDR2 FYNNEI. The junction had 16 bases not matched to a gene; V was cut back by 11 bases and J by 3 bases. The CDR3 loop is CAFCPGLAGTLNYEQYF. CDR3 nucleotide sequence: TGTGCCTTCTGCCCGGGACTAGCGGGGACTCTAAACTACGAGCAGTACTTC.

V usage is TRBV10-3 and J usage is TRBJ2-7, with TRBD1 identical over 12 bases. The CDR3 spans 14 residues. The V segment lost 4 bases and the J segment 6 bases; nucleotides outside the gene matches: 4. Germline loops: CDR1 ENHRY, CDR2 SYGVKD. CDR3 DNA: TGTGCCATCAGTGCCGGGACAGGGGGCGTCGAGCAGTACTTC. Translating it yields CAISAGTGGVEQYF.

V is TRBV6-5 and J is TRBJ2-3, with a weak D call TRBD2 (5 bases). V was cut by 2 bases and J by 2 bases, with 11 bases left in between. Germline V gene sequence: CDR1 MNHEY, CDR2 SVGAGI. The CDR3 runs 15 residues. The CDR3 loop is CASSYPSRDTDTQYF. CDR3 nucleotide sequence: TGTGCCAGCAGTTACCCTTCCCGGGACACAGATACGCAGTATTTT.

The chain has TRBV6-2 or TRBV6-3 and TRBJ1-1, with a possible D match to TRBD1 (6 bases). Germline CDR1 MNHEY, CDR2 SVGEGT. The CDR3 runs to 14 residues. The ends were cut back, 5 bases at V and 4 bases at J, with 14 bases in the middle. Written as DNA, the CDR3 is TGTGCCAGCAGTCGACAGGTTGTTGGCACTGAAGCTTTCTTT. Its protein product is CASSRQVVGTEAFF.

This sequence joins TRBV5-6 and TRBJ2-1, with a weak D call TRBD2 (6 bases). The V end lost 0 bases, the J end lost 6 bases, and 13 bases lay between the germline ends. The CDR3 spans 15 residues. CDR1 and CDR2 from the germline V gene are SGHDT and YYEEEE. CDR3 residues: CASSLGLVPGNEQFF. CDR3 in DNA: TGTGCCAGCAGCTTGGGACTAGTTCCCGGCAATGAGCAGTTCTTC. Variable domain in full (rest from reference TRBV5-6 and TRBJ2-1): DAGVTQSPTHLIKTRGQQVTLRCSPKSGHDTVSWYQQALGQGPQFIFQYYEEEERQRGNFPDRFSGHQFPNYSSELNVNALLLGDSALYLCASSLGLVPGNEQFFGPGTRLTVL.

This clonotype was detected a few times. The genes are TRBV27 and TRBJ2-1; TRBD2 matches 8 bases. Per germline, CDR1 MNHEY and CDR2 SMNVEV (reference sequence). The CDR3 length is 15 residues. With V trimmed by 6 bases and J by 4 bases, 8 bases remained unmatched. CDR3 nucleotides: TGTGCCAGCAGAAAATATAGCGGGGAGTACAATGAGCAGTTCTTC. It translates to CASRKYSGEYNEQFF.